The text below deals with one TCR beta chain. The sample comes from a study of T-cell memory formation after mild COVID-19. TCRdb recomputed calls from the 5' RACE reads with MiXCR, one row per CDR3 protein. The sample holds more than 150,000 distinct CDR3 sequences, 11% seen once. The CDR3 has 14 residues. Germline V gene sequence: CDR1 SGHTA, CDR2 FQGNSA. The V end was cut by 5 bases, the J end by 1 base, with 12 bases between. The origin of this receptor is a man aged 18 to 30 who had mild COVID-19 (a few samples of this study predate the infection). Cell type and time point are not known. Sequencing used PBMCs or a T cell subset sorted from them (not recorded which). This chain connects TRBV7-2 to TRBJ2-7; no reliable D call. The CDR3 DNA reads TGTGCCAGCAGCCGTCATGGTGGTTCCTACGAGCAGTACTTC. Translation gives CASSRHGGSYEQYF.